This T cell receptor beta chain is drawn from a study of graft-versus-host responses after intestinal transplantation. Sequencing was performed with immunoSEQ multiplex PCR; in TCRdb, only in-frame clones are kept and a portion is missing. Of around 130,000 clones in the sample, more than 90% were seen once. Findings and limits, study-wide: Early post-transplant HvG declines showed an association with peak circulating GvH clone levels. Investigators detected GvH clones in recipient marrow, with some emerging earlier in ileum or blood.

The CDR3 loop spans 15 amino acids. V shed 1 base and J shed 1 base, with 11 bases lying between them. Germline V gene data show CDR1 as SGHNT and CDR2 as YYREEE (reference sequence). As concerns this clone: What it binds is not known. This sample includes further DNA sequences coding for the same CDR3.

This TCR was recovered from a human donor who received an intestinal transplant. This chain links TRBV5-4 with TRBJ1-1, with D tentatively TRBD1 (5 bases). The input for sequencing was unstimulated CD4+ T cells sorted from spleen or lymph node cells, taken before intestinal transplant. In DNA form, the CDR3 reads TGTGCCAGCAGCTTGAAAGGGGATCGGAACACTGAAGCTTTCTTT. It is translated as CASSLKGDRNTEAFF.